The present entry profiles one T cell receptor beta chain with its context. This sample was taken from a study of blood T cell repertoires in COVID-19. For the study at large: COVID-19 samples, acute and convalescent, were from the United States, Italy and Spain. T cells, B-cell-depleted T cells, or PBMCs provided the cDNA or gDNA that served as material.

As processed by the authors: Amplifying reference gene primers gave estimates of nucleated cell counts. The repertoire was sequenced with immunoSEQ multiplex PCR; TCRdb's copy has only in-frame clones and lacks some. V and J calls and clone size are those listed in that table; D and trimming were worked out from the DNA. The table lists 250,000 to 300,000 clones, 88% of them singletons. This CDR3 contains 14 residues. V was clipped by 3 bases and J by 0 bases, with 6 bases between them. Germline-derived CDR1 and CDR2 are KGHSH and LQKENI. The receptor's source is a woman in her 70s with COVID-19, enrolled during active disease. The sample comprised peripheral blood. J is TRBJ1-3 and V is TRBV18; D remains unclear. In DNA, the CDR3 is TGTGCCAGCTCACCGGAGAACTCTGGAAACACCATATATTTT. Its translation is CASSPENSGNTIYF.